What follows are 10 T cell receptor beta chains derived from one specimen sequenced in a study of T cell responses to AZD1222 COVID-19 vaccine. The repertoire was sequenced with immunoSEQ multiplex PCR; TCRdb's copy has only in-frame clones and lacks some. The sample has 130,000 to 150,000 clones; 92% are singletons. Sequencing was performed on peripheral blood, taken on day 0 of AZD1222 vaccination. All receptors come from an adult in good health.

The chain couples TRBV6-5 to TRBJ1-2; 7 bases are shared with TRBD1. The CDR3 totals 13 residues. The trim removed 6 bases at V and 2 bases at J, leaving 3 bases unmatched. Germline assignment: CDR1 MNHEY and CDR2 SVGAGI. The CDR3 DNA reads as TGTGCCAGCAGGCGGGACAGCAACTATGGCTACACCTTC. This translates into CASRRDSNYGYTF.

This chain connects TRBV6-5 to TRBJ2-3; 7 bases line up with TRBD2. V lost 3 bases, J lost 3 bases, and 6 bases stayed unmatched. In germline, CDR1 is MNHEY, CDR2 SVGAGI. The CDR3 loop spans 15 amino acids. The CDR3 DNA reads TGTGCCAGCAGTTATGGGGCGGGAGTAACAGATACGCAGTATTTT. This translates into CASSYGAGVTDTQYF.

J is TRBJ2-1 and V is TRBV9, with 9 positions matching TRBD2. After removal of 4 bases from V and 2 bases from J, the junction contained 4 bases not matched to a gene. From germline, CDR1 is SGDLS and CDR2 YYNGEE. This CDR3 has 15 amino acids. The CDR3 DNA follows: TGTGCCAGCAGCAATAGCGGGAGACCCTACAATGAGCAGTTCTTC. This codes for CASSNSGRPYNEQFF.

This clone was seen just once. V is TRBV9 and J is TRBJ1-1, with D maybe TRBD1 (6 bases). Germline V gives CDR1 SGDLS, CDR2 YYNGEE. The V end was cut by 4 bases, the J end by 1 base, with 11 bases between. This CDR3 contains 14 residues. The chain's CDR3 is CASSPRGGNTEAFF. The CDR3 bases are TGTGCCAGCAGCCCCCGAGGGGGGAACACTGAAGCTTTCTTT. Complete variable domain (other parts from reference TRBV9 and TRBJ1-1): DSGVTQTPKHLITATGQRVTLRCSPRSGDLSVYWYQQSLDQGLQFLIQYYNGEERAKGNILERFSAQQFPDLHSELNLSSLELGDSALYFCASSPRGGNTEAFFGQGTRLTVV.

The genes are TRBV9 and TRBJ1-4; a possible D gene is TRBD1 (6 bases). From germline, CDR1 is SGDLS and CDR2 YYNGEE. The ends were cut back, 0 bases at V and 0 bases at J, with 18 bases in the middle. CDR3 length equals 19 residues. CDR3 DNA: TGTGCCAGCAGCGTAGGGGACAAAGCAGGATTTGCAACTAATGAAAAACTGTTTTTT. As protein: CASSVGDKAGFATNEKLFF.

J is TRBJ1-1 and V is TRBV5-6; 7 positions agree with TRBD1. This CDR3 has 14 amino acids. The junction had 3 bases not matched to a gene; V was cut back by 3 bases and J by 1 base. Germline V gene sequence: CDR1 SGHDT, CDR2 YYEEEE. CDR3 amino acids: CASSSGQRNTEAFF. CDR3 in DNA: TGTGCCAGCAGCTCGGGACAGAGGAACACTGAAGCTTTCTTT.

The rearrangement uses TRBV27 and TRBJ1-6; TRBD1 aligns across 10 bases. V was clipped by 4 bases and J by 7 bases; unmatched bases: 1. This CDR3 spans 14 amino acids. Germline V CDR1 and CDR2: MNHEY, SMNVEV (reference sequence). The CDR3 region has the DNA TGTGCCAGCAGTTGGGGACAGGGGAATTCACCCCTCCACTTT. Translating it yields CASSWGQGNSPLHF.

V is TRBV5-6 and J is TRBJ2-1; weak D call: TRBD2 (6 bases). The CDR3 extends over 19 amino acids. Trimming cost V 3 bases and J 2 bases, with 24 bases left between them. The germline gives CDR1 SGHDT, CDR2 YYEEEE. CDR3 region: CASSSRIGRGGRTYNEQFF. The CDR3 coding sequence is TGTGCCAGCAGCTCGAGGATCGGGAGAGGTGGGAGAACCTACAATGAGCAGTTCTTC.

This chain joins TRBV19 and TRBJ2-1; D remains unclear. V was trimmed by 5 bases and J by 3 bases, leaving 2 bases between them. The length of the CDR3 is 11 residues. The germline V gene has CDR1 LNHDA and CDR2 SQIVND (reference sequence). CDR3 protein: CASSFYNEQFF. The CDR3 DNA sequence: TGTGCCAGTAGTTTCTACAATGAGCAGTTCTTC.

V is TRBV5-6 and J is TRBJ1-2; tentative D call: TRBD1 (5 bases). Trimming took 4 bases from V and 7 from J, leaving 17 bases between them. Germline values: CDR1 SGHDT, CDR2 YYEEEE. This CDR3 has 14 residues. Here the CDR3 DNA reads TGTGCCAGCAGCCTGCAAATGGTTAGGGGTGGCTACACCTTC. Amino acids: CASSLQMVRGGYTF.